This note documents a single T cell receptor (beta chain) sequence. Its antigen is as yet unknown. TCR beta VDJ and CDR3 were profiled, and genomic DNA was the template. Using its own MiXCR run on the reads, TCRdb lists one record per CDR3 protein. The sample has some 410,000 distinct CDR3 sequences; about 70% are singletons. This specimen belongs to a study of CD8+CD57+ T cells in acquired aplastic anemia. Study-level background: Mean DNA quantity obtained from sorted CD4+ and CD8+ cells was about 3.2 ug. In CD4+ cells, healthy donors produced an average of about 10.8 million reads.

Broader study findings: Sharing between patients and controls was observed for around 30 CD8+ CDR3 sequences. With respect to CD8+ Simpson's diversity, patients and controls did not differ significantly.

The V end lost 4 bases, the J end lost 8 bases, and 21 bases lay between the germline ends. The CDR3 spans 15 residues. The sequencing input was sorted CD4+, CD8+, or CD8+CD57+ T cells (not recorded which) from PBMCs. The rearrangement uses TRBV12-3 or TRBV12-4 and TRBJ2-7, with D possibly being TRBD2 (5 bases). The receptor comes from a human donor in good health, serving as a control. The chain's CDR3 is CASSYSWTAEVQQYF. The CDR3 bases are TGTGCCAGCAGTTACTCATGGACGGCGGAGGTCCAGCAGTACTTC.